The next 9 T cell receptor beta chains were all read from a single sample in a study of chronic HIV infection and antiretroviral therapy. TCRdb processed the 5' RACE reads anew with MiXCR; each CDR3 protein has one entry. The table includes over 40,000 distinct CDR3 sequences, roughly 19% detected once. The sequenced sample was peripheral blood. The receptors stem from an adult who had HIV and had not received antiretroviral therapy, or was an uninfected healthy control (not recorded which).

In this sample, this clonotype turned up many times. The chain links TRBV28 to TRBJ2-3; maybe TRBD2 (5 bases). V lost 5 bases to trimming and J lost 6 bases, with 18 bases between them. There are 15 residues in the CDR3. The germline CDR1 and CDR2 sequences are MDHEN and SYDVKM. Here the CDR3 DNA reads TGTGCCAGCAGTCCCGAGCGGATAACGGCCGATACGCAGTATTTT. It encodes CASSPERITADTQYF.

The chain employs TRBV28 and TRBJ2-7; D is undetermined. The CDR3 extends over 14 amino acids. V was trimmed by 8 bases and J by 4 bases, leaving 18 bases between them. Germline V lookup: CDR1 MDHEN, CDR2 SYDVKM. The CDR3 here is CASLPGPASYEQYF. CDR3 sequence (DNA): TGTGCCAGCCTACCGGGCCCCGCGTCTTACGAGCAGTACTTC.

The chain is built from TRBV28 and TRBJ2-1; 7 bases are a match to TRBD1. From germline, CDR1 is MDHEN and CDR2 SYDVKM. The ends lost 7 bases at V and 4 bases at J; junction bases unmatched: 7. The CDR3 has 14 residues. CDR3 amino acids: CASIPGTVYNEQFF. CDR3 sequence (DNA): TGTGCCAGCATCCCCGGGACAGTTTACAATGAGCAGTTCTTC. Variable domain in full (rest from reference TRBV28 and TRBJ2-1): DVKVTQSSRYLVKRTGEKVFLECVQDMDHENMFWYRQDPGLGLRLIYFSYDVKMKEKGDIPEGYSVSREKKERFSLILESASTNQTSMYLCASIPGTVYNEQFFGPGTRLTVL.

This clonotype showed up just once. The rearrangement links TRBV29-1 to TRBJ2-2; D might be TRBD1 or TRBD2, each matching 5 bases. The germline gives CDR1 SQVTM, CDR2 ANQGSEA. Trimming cost V 3 bases and J 1 base, with 9 bases left between them. The CDR3 has 14 amino acids. The CDR3 DNA is TGCAGCGTTGACGGGGCTATGAACACCGGGGAGCTGTTTTTT. It is translated as CSVDGAMNTGELFF.

The chain uses TRBV18 and TRBJ1-5; D not resolved. The CDR3 sequence is 13 residues long. Trimming removed 1 base from V and 6 bases from J, with 7 bases in between. Germline V lookup: CDR1 KGHSH, CDR2 LQKENI. The CDR3 nucleotides read TGTGCCAGCTCACCACGGAATACTCAGCCCCAGCATTTT. Translating it yields CASSPRNTQPQHF.

This chain uses TRBV28 with TRBJ2-3; 8 bases are a match to TRBD1. Germline lookup yields CDR1 MDHEN and CDR2 SYDVKM. Unmatched junction bases numbered 12, after V lost 6 bases and J lost 7 bases. The CDR3 runs to 15 residues. The CDR3 reads CASSPTGDLAHTQYF. The CDR3 coding sequence is TGTGCCAGCAGCCCGACAGGGGATTTGGCCCATACGCAGTATTTT.

This clonotype has just a few counts. The chain combines TRBV29-1 with TRBJ2-7; D ambiguous. Germline V gene lookup returns CDR1 SQVTM and CDR2 ANQGSEA. The CDR3 spans 12 residues. Trimming pared 5 bases from V and 7 bases from J, leaving 15 bases between. The CDR3 DNA reads TGCAGCGTTTACGGCGACCTTGGAGAGCAGTACTTC. This encodes CSVYGDLGEQYF.

The sample holds a few counts of this clonotype. This chain uses TRBV29-1 with TRBJ2-1; TRBD2 might be the D (6 bases). The ends were cut back, 5 bases at V and 9 bases at J, with 14 bases in the middle. This CDR3 is built from 12 residues. Germline V CDR1 and CDR2: SQVTM, ANQGSEA. Written as DNA, the CDR3 is TGCAGCGTTAGACTAGGGATTGGTGAGCAGTTCTTC. Encoded protein: CSVRLGIGEQFF.

The rearrangement joins TRBV28 to TRBJ1-1; a weak D match, TRBD1 (6 bases). From germline, CDR1 is MDHEN and CDR2 SYDVKM. The CDR3 has 16 residues. V lost 1 base and J lost 4, with 16 bases in between. In DNA form, the CDR3 reads TGTGCCAGCAGTTTATCTCTAACGGGGGCGGGCACTGAAGCTTTCTTT. Translation: CASSLSLTGAGTEAFF. The variable domain in full, with the rest retrieved from reference TRBV28 and TRBJ1-1, is DVKVTQSSRYLVKRTGEKVFLECVQDMDHENMFWYRQDPGLGLRLIYFSYDVKMKEKGDIPEGYSVSREKKERFSLILESASTNQTSMYLCASSLSLTGAGTEAFFGQGTRLTVV.